This record concerns one T cell receptor beta chain sequence. The sample is drawn from a study of technical replicates of blood from a few donors. Profiled with immunoSEQ multiplex PCR; TCRdb holds only in-frame clones, not every one. Among about 76,000 clones listed, just under 97% were seen once. With 6 bases removed from V and 4 bases from J, the gap between germline ends came to 17 bases. The CDR3 is 15 amino acids. CDR1 and CDR2 from the germline V gene are MNHEY and SVGAGI. Material for sequencing was T cells isolated from PBMCs. This sequence joins TRBV6-5 and TRBJ2-3; D may be TRBD1 (5 bases). This receptor was identified in a human donor in good health. DNA of the CDR3: TGTGCCAGCAGCCCCTCCTGGGGCGATGCAGATACGCAGTATTTT. This gives the protein CASSPSWGDADTQYF.